The 9 T cell receptor beta chains below all came from one sample that was sequenced in a study of T-cell memory formation after mild COVID-19. From the 5' RACE reads, TCRdb called clonotypes with MiXCR, one entry per CDR3 protein. The sample holds fewer than 15,000 distinct CDR3 sequences; about a fifth are singletons and the top ten take 50% to 70%. The sequencing sample was made of PBMCs or a T cell subset sorted from them (not recorded which). The receptors were sampled from a man aged 18 to 29 who had mild COVID-19 (a few samples of this study predate the infection). Cell type and time point are not known.

This clonotype was seen ten or more times. The chain recombines TRBV2 with TRBJ2-5; possible D gene TRBD2, 5 bases. The V gene lost 3 bases and the J gene lost 5 bases, with 10 bases spanning the gap. Germline V lookup: CDR1 SNHLY, CDR2 FYNNEI. The CDR3 is 13 amino acids. The CDR3 here is CASSESPGETQYF. The CDR3 DNA follows: TGTGCCAGCAGTGAGAGTCCGGGGGAGACCCAGTACTTC. Full variable domain (remainder filled in from reference TRBV2 and TRBJ2-5): EPEVTQTPSHQVTQMGQEVILRCVPISNHLYFYWYRQILGQKVEFLVSFYNNEISEKSEIFDDQFSVERPDGSNFTLKIRSTKLEDSAMYFCASSESPGETQYFGPGTRLLVL.

At least ten counts were recorded for this clonotype. The chain uses TRBV5-1 and TRBJ1-2; D remains unclear. The CDR3 covers 13 residues. Looked up from germline, CDR1 is SGHRS and CDR2 is YFSETQ. Trimming pared 4 bases from V and 5 bases from J, leaving 12 bases between. CDR3 in amino acids: CASSRGQDYGYTF. CDR3 DNA sequence: TGCGCCAGCAGCCGTGGGCAGGATTATGGCTACACCTTC.

The V gene is TRBV28, the J gene TRBJ2-1, with TRBD2 identical over 10 bases. The CDR3 is 15 residues long. Trimming at V came to 6 bases and at J to 5 bases, leaving 7 bases not matched to a gene. Germline CDR1 reads MDHEN; CDR2 reads SYDVKM. The CDR3 DNA reads as TGTGCCAGCAGCCCAGCGGGAGGGCCAAACAATGAGCAGTTCTTC. The encoded protein is CASSPAGGPNNEQFF.

V usage is TRBV13 and J usage is TRBJ2-7; TRBD2 matches 9 bases. This CDR3 comprises 16 residues. Germline V lookup: CDR1 PRHDT, CDR2 FYEKMQ (reference sequence). J was trimmed by 5 bases and V by 5 bases; bases with no gene match: 13. CDR3 sequence: CASSPRIAGDRDEQYF. The DNA of the CDR3 is TGTGCCAGCAGCCCCCGTATAGCGGGAGACAGGGACGAGCAGTACTTC.

Many counts were recorded for this clonotype. This sequence joins TRBV5-1 and TRBJ2-3; 10 bases agree with TRBD1. The CDR3 loop spans 15 amino acids. Losses at the gene ends were 3 bases for V and 4 bases for J; bases not matched to a gene: 5. Per germline, CDR1 SGHRS and CDR2 YFSETQ. CDR3 coding DNA: TGCGCCAGCAGCTGGGGACAGGGGCGGGCAGATACGCAGTATTTT. Its protein product is CASSWGQGRADTQYF.

The chain uses TRBV4-2 and TRBJ2-3; D not resolved. Germline V gene data show CDR1 as LGHNA and CDR2 as YNFKEQ. CDR3 size: 13 residues. V was pared by 1 base and J by 3 bases, with 5 bases between. CDR3 nucleotide sequence: TGTGCCAGCAGCCAAGGCAGGACAGATACGCAGTATTTT. Amino acid sequence: CASSQGRTDTQYF.

This clonotype was picked up many times. V gene TRBV7-9 combines with J gene TRBJ2-3; the D gene is possibly TRBD2 (6 bases). The V gene's germline CDR1 is SEHNR and CDR2 FQNEAQ (reference sequence). The length of the CDR3 is 16 residues. Trimming pared 5 bases from V and 4 bases from J, leaving 19 bases between. Here the CDR3 DNA reads TGTGCCAGCAGCCCCCCGTTTCCGGGGGTCGCAGATACGCAGTATTTT. Protein sequence: CASSPPFPGVADTQYF.

This clonotype was seen a few times. The rearrangement links TRBV20-1 to TRBJ2-7; D is perhaps TRBD2 (5 bases). CDR1 and CDR2 from the germline V gene are DFQATT and SNEGSKA (reference sequence). The V gene lost 6 bases and the J gene lost 3 bases, with 18 bases spanning the gap. The CDR3 runs to 14 residues. CDR3 region: CSAPGPGYGYEQYF. The CDR3 DNA reads as TGCAGTGCCCCCGGCCCGGGATACGGCTACGAGCAGTACTTC.

In this sample, this clonotype turned up many times. This rearrangement joins TRBV10-2 to TRBJ2-2; 8 nucleotides agree with TRBD1. There are 12 residues in the CDR3. V trimming: 6 bases; J trimming: 7 bases; junction bases outside the gene matches: 1. The V gene's germline CDR1 is WSHSY and CDR2 SAAADI. CDR3 loop: CASRQGVGELFF. CDR3 bases: TGCGCCAGCAGACAGGGGGTCGGGGAGCTGTTTTTT.